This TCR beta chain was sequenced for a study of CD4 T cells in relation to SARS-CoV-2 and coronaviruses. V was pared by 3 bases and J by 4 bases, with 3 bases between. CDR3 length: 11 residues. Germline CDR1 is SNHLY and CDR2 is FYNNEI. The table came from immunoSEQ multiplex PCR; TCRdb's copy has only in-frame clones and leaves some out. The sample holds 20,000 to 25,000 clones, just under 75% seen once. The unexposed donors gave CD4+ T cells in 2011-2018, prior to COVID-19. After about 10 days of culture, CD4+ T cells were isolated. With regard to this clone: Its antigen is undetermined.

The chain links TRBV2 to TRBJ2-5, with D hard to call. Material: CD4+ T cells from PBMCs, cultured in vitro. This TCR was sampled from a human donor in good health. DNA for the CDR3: TGTGCCAGCAGTGACAGAGAGACCCAGTACTTC. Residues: CASSDRETQYF.